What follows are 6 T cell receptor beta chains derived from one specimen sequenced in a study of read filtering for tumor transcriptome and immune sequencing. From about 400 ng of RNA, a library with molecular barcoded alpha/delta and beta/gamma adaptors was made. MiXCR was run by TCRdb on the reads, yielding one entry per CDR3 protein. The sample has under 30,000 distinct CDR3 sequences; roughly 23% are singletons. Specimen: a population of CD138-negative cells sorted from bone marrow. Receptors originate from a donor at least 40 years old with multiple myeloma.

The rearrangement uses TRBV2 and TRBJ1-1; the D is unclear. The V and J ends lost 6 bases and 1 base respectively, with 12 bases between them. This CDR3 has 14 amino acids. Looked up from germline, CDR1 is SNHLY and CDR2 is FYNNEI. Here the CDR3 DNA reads TGTGCCAGCAGATCCGATCCAAGGAACACTGAAGCTTTCTTT. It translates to CASRSDPRNTEAFF.

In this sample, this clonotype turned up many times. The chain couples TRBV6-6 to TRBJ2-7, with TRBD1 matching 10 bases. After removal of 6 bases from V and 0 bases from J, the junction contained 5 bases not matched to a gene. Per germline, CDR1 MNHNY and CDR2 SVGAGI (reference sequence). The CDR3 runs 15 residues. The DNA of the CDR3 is TGTGCCAGCAGACCGGGACAGGGGAACTCCTACGAGCAGTACTTC. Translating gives CASRPGQGNSYEQYF.

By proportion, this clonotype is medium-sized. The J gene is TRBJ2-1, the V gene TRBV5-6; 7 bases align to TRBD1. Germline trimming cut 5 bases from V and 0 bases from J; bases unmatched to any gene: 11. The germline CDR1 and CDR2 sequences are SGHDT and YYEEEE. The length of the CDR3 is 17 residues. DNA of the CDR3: TGTGCCAGCAGTCCCGGGACAGTCCTTAGCTCCTACAATGAGCAGTTCTTC. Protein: CASSPGTVLSSYNEQFF.

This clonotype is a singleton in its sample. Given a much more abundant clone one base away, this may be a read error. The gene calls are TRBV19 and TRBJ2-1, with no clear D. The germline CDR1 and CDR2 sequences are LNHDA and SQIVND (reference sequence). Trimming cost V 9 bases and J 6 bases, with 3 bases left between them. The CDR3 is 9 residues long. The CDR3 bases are TGTGCCAGCGCCAATGAGCAGTTCTTC. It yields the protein CASANEQFF.

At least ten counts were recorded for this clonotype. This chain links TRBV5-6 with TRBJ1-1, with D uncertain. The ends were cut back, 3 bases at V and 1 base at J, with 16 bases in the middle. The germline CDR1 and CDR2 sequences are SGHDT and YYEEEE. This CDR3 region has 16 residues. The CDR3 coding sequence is TGTGCCAGCAGCTATTCGCCCGTTCAGGCGAACACTGAAGCTTTCTTT. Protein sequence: CASSYSPVQANTEAFF.

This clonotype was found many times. The CDR3 sequence is CASNVLFGGDQYF. DNA for the CDR3: TGTGCCAGCAACGTACTTTTTGGAGGCGATCAGTATTTT. The rearrangement links TRBV28 to TRBJ2-3; weak D call: TRBD2 (5 bases). Looked up from germline, CDR1 is MDHEN and CDR2 is SYDVKM. This CDR3 has 13 amino acids. Deletions cut 7 bases from V and 12 bases from J, with 20 bases between.